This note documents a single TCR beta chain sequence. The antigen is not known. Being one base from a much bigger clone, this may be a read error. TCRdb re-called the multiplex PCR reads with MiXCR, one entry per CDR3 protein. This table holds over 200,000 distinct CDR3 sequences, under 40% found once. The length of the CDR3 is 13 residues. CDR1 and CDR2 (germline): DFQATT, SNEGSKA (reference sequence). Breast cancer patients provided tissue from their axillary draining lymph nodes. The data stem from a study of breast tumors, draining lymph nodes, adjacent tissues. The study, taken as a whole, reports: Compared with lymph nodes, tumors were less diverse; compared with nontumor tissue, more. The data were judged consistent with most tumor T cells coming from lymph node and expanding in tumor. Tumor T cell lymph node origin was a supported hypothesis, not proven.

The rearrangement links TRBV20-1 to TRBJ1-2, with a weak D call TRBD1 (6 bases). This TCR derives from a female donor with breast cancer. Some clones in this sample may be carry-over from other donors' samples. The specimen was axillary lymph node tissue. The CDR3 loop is CSADIPGGYAYTF. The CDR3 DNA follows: TGCAGTGCAGATATCCCCGGGGGCTATGCCTACACCTTC.